The 8 T cell receptor beta chains listed next were all sequenced from one sample in a study of identical twins. TCRdb re-derived calls from the 5' RACE reads in MiXCR, one entry per CDR3 protein. The sample yields hundreds of thousands of distinct CDR3 sequences, roughly 12% seen once. The sample was also linked to a second study, of yellow fever vaccine responses in identical twins.

The sequencing input was PBMCs. The receptors were sampled from a woman aged 18-29 years in good health.

The chain is built from TRBV7-6 and TRBJ2-2, with 7 bases matching TRBD2. Germline loops: CDR1 SGHVS, CDR2 FNYEAQ. There are 17 residues in the CDR3. The trim removed 6 bases at V and 6 bases at J, leaving 16 bases unmatched. The CDR3, as DNA: TGTGCCAGCAGTCCTAGAGCGGAGGGAGGGCACTCCGGGGAGCTGTTTTTT. It translates to CASSPRAEGGHSGELFF.

This clonotype was seen a few times. V gene TRBV10-3 combines with J gene TRBJ2-7; D is undetermined. V lost 3 bases and J 3 bases, leaving 9 bases between the germline ends. The CDR3 is 13 amino acids. Germline CDR1 and CDR2: ENHRY and SYGVKD. CDR3 coding DNA: TGTGCCATCAGTGACTCCCCTCTCTACGAGCAGTACGTC. It codes for CAISDSPLYEQYV.

In this sample, this clonotype turned up a few times. The rearrangement links TRBV12-3 or TRBV12-4 to TRBJ1-4; no definite D call. The ends were cut back, 6 bases at V and 7 bases at J, with 15 bases in the middle. The CDR3 loop spans 14 amino acids. The DNA of the CDR3 is TGTGCCAGCAGGCCACACGGGCTCGGTGAAAAACTGTTTTTT. Its translation is CASRPHGLGEKLFF.

This clonotype has more than one count but fewer than ten. The chain uses TRBV2 and TRBJ2-1; tentatively, D is TRBD1 or TRBD2 (6 bases each). This CDR3 comprises 14 residues. V was shortened by 6 bases and J by 8 bases, with 17 bases between the two germline ends. In germline, CDR1 is SNHLY, CDR2 FYNNEI. CDR3: CASREGTGSDEQFF. The DNA of the CDR3 is TGTGCCAGCAGGGAGGGTACAGGGTCCGATGAGCAGTTCTTC.

The chain employs TRBV6-1 and TRBJ2-1; the match to TRBD2 covers 15 bases. V was clipped by 6 bases and J by 8 bases; unmatched bases: 8. Germline-derived CDR1 and CDR2 are MNHNS and SASEGT. This CDR3 spans 16 amino acids. In nucleotides, the CDR3 is TGTGCCAGCAGGGGCTGGACTAGCGGGAGGGCCGATGAGCAGTTCTTC. Encoded protein: CASRGWTSGRADEQFF.

The chain couples TRBV2 to TRBJ2-1, with 8 bases identical to TRBD1. The V gene end was trimmed by 10 bases and the J gene end by 12 bases; junction bases not matched to a gene: 17. The CDR3 has 14 residues. Germline CDR1 reads SNHLY; CDR2 reads FYNNEI. Here the CDR3 DNA reads TGTGCCAAACATCAAACTCTCAGGGGGCAGGGGCAGTTCTTC. Amino acids: CAKHQTLRGQGQFF.

This sequence joins TRBV6-2 or TRBV6-3 and TRBJ2-2, with D tentatively TRBD2 (7 bases). The CDR3 has 15 amino acids. The V end lost 6 bases, the J end lost 3 bases, and 14 bases lay between the germline ends. Germline CDR1 and CDR2: MNHEY and SVGEGT. This chain's CDR3 is CASSLGGAHTGELFF. Written as DNA, the CDR3 is TGTGCCAGCAGCTTAGGGGGGGCGCACACCGGGGAGCTGTTTTTT.

This clonotype has more than one count but fewer than ten. The CDR3 DNA is TGTGCCAGCAGTTTATCGGAATCGGCCAAAAACATTCAGTACTTC. It yields the protein CASSLSESAKNIQYF. The chain is built from TRBV12-3 or TRBV12-4 and TRBJ2-4; D is uncertain. The CDR3 contains 15 residues. V dropped 2 bases and J dropped 1 base, with 9 bases sitting between them.